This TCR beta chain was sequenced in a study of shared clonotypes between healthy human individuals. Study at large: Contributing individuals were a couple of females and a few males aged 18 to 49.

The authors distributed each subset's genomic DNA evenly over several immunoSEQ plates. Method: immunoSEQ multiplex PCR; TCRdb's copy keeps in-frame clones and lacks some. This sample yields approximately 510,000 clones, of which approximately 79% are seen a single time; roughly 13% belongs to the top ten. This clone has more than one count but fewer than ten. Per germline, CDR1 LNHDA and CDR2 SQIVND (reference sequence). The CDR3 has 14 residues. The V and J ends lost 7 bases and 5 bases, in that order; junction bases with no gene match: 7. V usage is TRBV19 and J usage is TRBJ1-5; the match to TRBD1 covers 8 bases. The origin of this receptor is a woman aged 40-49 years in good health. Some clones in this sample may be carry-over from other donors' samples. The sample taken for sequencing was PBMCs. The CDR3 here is CASTQTGAHQPQHF. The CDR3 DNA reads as TGTGCCAGTACCCAGACAGGGGCCCATCAGCCCCAGCATTTT.